The rows below give T cell receptor beta chains drawn from one sample of a study of blood T cell repertoires in COVID-19. TCRdb's copy holds only in-frame clones and misses some; the assay was immunoSEQ multiplex PCR. The sample has about 280,000 clones; about 82% are singletons. The sequencing sample was made of peripheral blood. Receptors were obtained from a man in his forties or fifties with active or convalescent COVID-19. Each CDR3 is given with its conserved first and last residue. Fields, in order: V gene, J gene, D gene, clone size, CDR3 DNA, CDR3 protein. A D gene is named only where the DNA matches it firmly. Expanded clones get a size class; other rows say once, few or many, or leave the size out.

TRBV4-1,TRBJ2-1,-,-,TGCGCCAGCAGCTACACGGCCTCCCCAGGGCGCGGCGCCTACAATGAGCAGTTCTTC,CASSYTASPGRGAYNEQFF
TRBV6-5,TRBJ2-2,-,-,TGTGCCAGCGGATCGACTGGGGAGCTGTTTTTT,CASGSTGELFF
TRBV15,TRBJ1-1,-,-,TGTGCCACCAGCAGAGATTTGAAGGTTTTTGGCGGTCAGAGCACTGAAGCTTTCTTT,CATSRDLKVFGGQSTEAFF
TRBV7-9,TRBJ1-2,TRBD1,-,TGTGCCAGCAGTCCGCAGGGGGGTCCTAACTATGGCTACACCTTC,CASSPQGGPNYGYTF
TRBV7-6,TRBJ2-3,TRBD1,-,TGTGCCAGCAGCTCTGGACAGGGTTGGACAGATACGCAGTATTTT,CASSSGQGWTDTQYF
TRBV7-2,TRBJ1-2,-,-,TGTGCCAGCAGCTCGCCACAGAAATACGGGGGTGGCTACACCTTC,CASSSPQKYGGGYTF
TRBV4-3,TRBJ2-7,TRBD2,once,TGCGCCAGCAGCCAAGATGCGCCGACTAGCGGTCCCTACGAGCAGTACTTC,CASSQDAPTSGPYEQYF
TRBV9,TRBJ2-7,TRBD1,-,TGTGCCAGCAGCCTGACAGGGCACAACTACGAGCAGTACTTC,CASSLTGHNYEQYF
TRBV3-1/TRBV3-2,TRBJ2-3,TRBD2,-,TGTGCCAGCAGCCAAGTGCCCTTCGCTCTGCGGGAGGGTGGTACAGATACGCAGTATTTT,CASSQVPFALREGGTDTQYF
TRBV2,TRBJ2-3,-,few,TGTGCCAGCAGTAGACGCGGGACGACTAGCACAGATACGCAGTATTTT,CASSRRGTTSTDTQYF
TRBV7-2,TRBJ1-1,-,few,TGTGCCAGCAGCTTTAGAATCTCTGAAGCTTTCTTT,CASSFRISEAFF
TRBV7-9,TRBJ1-2,TRBD1,-,TGTGCCAGCAGCCAAGACAGGGATGGCTACACCTTC,CASSQDRDGYTF
TRBV5-4,TRBJ2-5,-,-,TGTGCCAGCAGCCTGCAGGGGGAGACCCAGTACTTC,CASSLQGETQYF
TRBV18,TRBJ2-7,TRBD2,-,TGTGCCAGCCCAAGAAGCGGGGTGACTATAGGCTCCTACGAGCAGTACTTC,CASPRSGVTIGSYEQYF
TRBV12-5,TRBJ2-1,-,-,TGTGCTAGTGGTTCGCGGGCCGCGCGCAATGAGCAGTTCTTC,CASGSRAARNEQFF
TRBV19,TRBJ2-5,TRBD1,-,TGTGCCAGTAGTATAGGTGGGAGTCACAGGGGTGAGACCCAGTACTTC,CASSIGGSHRGETQYF
TRBV6-1,TRBJ1-2,TRBD1,-,TGTGCCAGCAGTGAAGCGGGGCAGGGGGCCGGTGGCTACACCTTC,CASSEAGQGAGGYTF
TRBV7-3,TRBJ2-5,-,-,TGTGCCAGCAGCCCGGGTGTCCAAGAGACCCAGTACTTC,CASSPGVQETQYF
TRBV9,TRBJ2-5,TRBD2,-,TGTGCCAGCAGCTTAGGGGCTAGCGGCAAAGAGACCCAGTACTTC,CASSLGASGKETQYF
TRBV28,TRBJ2-5,TRBD1,-,TGTGCCAGCAGTTCAGCAGGGGGCTTAGAGACCCAGTACTTC,CASSSAGGLETQYF
TRBV19,TRBJ2-1,-,-,TGTGCCAGTAGTATAATTAACGGGAATGAGCAGTTCTTC,CASSIINGNEQFF
TRBV3-1/TRBV3-2,TRBJ2-3,TRBD2,-,TGTGCCAGCAGGCCCGGGACTAGCGGGAGACCAGATACGCAGTATTTT,CASRPGTSGRPDTQYF
TRBV5-1,TRBJ2-5,TRBD2,-,TGCGCCAGCAACGCGGGGGGGGCCGGGGAGACCCAGTACTTC,CASNAGGAGETQYF
TRBV20-1,TRBJ1-1,-,-,TGCAGTGCTAGTGAACCGGGCACTGAAGCTTTCTTT,CSASEPGTEAFF
TRBV7-2,TRBJ2-7,TRBD1,-,TGTGCCAGCAGCTTTGGGACAGGGGGCTACGAGCAGTACTTC,CASSFGTGGYEQYF
TRBV6-5,TRBJ1-2,-,-,TGTGCCAGCAGTTACTCGGGGACACCCTCTTATGGCTACACCTTC,CASSYSGTPSYGYTF
TRBV21-1,TRBJ2-7,-,-,TGTGCCAGCACCAAGGGTCCGGGGAACTACGAGCAGTACTTC,CASTKGPGNYEQYF
TRBV12-3/TRBV12-4,TRBJ1-2,-,few,TGTGCCAGCAGTTTCTCGAGGTATGGCTACACCTTC,CASSFSRYGYTF
TRBV5-1,TRBJ1-6,-,few,TGCGCCAGCAGCTCGTCAGTGAATAATTCACCCCTCCACTTT,CASSSSVNNSPLHF
TRBV12-2,TRBJ1-3,-,-,TGTGCAAGTCGCCCCCCCAGTGGAAACACCATATATTTT,CASRPPSGNTIYF
TRBV4-1,TRBJ2-3,TRBD2,-,TGCGCCAGCAGCCACCTAGGACTAGCGGGAGATACGCAGTATTTT,CASSHLGLAGDTQYF
TRBV4-1,TRBJ2-3,-,few,TGCGCCAGCAGCCAAGCGGGGTTGGGGTCAGATACGCAGTATTTT,CASSQAGLGSDTQYF
TRBV5-5,TRBJ2-7,TRBD2,once,TGTGCCAGCAGCTTCACTAGCGGGAGCCACGAGCAGTACTTC,CASSFTSGSHEQYF
TRBV7-9,TRBJ2-2,TRBD1,-,TGTGCCAGCAGCTTTGGGACAGCCAACACCGGGGAGCTGTTTTTT,CASSFGTANTGELFF
TRBV7-9,TRBJ2-5,-,-,TGTGCCAGCAGCCTAGGACAATATGGTGGCTCCCACTTC,CASSLGQYGGSHF
TRBV2,TRBJ1-2,TRBD1,-,TGTGCCAGCACCTTAGACAGGGACTATGGCTACACCTTC,CASTLDRDYGYTF
TRBV9,TRBJ2-7,TRBD2,-,TGTGCCAGCAGCGTAGCTACGGGAGGGCCCTACGAGCAGTACTTC,CASSVATGGPYEQYF
TRBV12-3/TRBV12-4,TRBJ2-3,-,-,TGTGCCAGCAGTCCCCCTTCTCCAGATACGCAGTATTTT,CASSPPSPDTQYF
TRBV19,TRBJ1-1,-,-,TGTGCCAGTAGTACGGCGGGCCTAGAGACTGAAGCTTTCTTT,CASSTAGLETEAFF
TRBV29-1,TRBJ1-5,-,-,TGCAGCGTCCGACGGGGGGACAATCAGCCCCAGCATTTT,CSVRRGDNQPQHF